This entry describes one T cell receptor (beta chain). Its specificity is not known. Clones were sequenced by immunoSEQ multiplex PCR, and TCRdb holds only the in-frame ones, with some missing. The top ten clones hold less than 1.5% of a sample with about 130,000 clones, roughly nine tenths of them seen once. This sample is drawn from a study of cytomegalovirus exposure and HLA in healthy donors. As for the study in general: The 666 first-cohort repertoires shared a platform with the 130 or so validation repertoires, as reported in a later analysis. Study outcomes and limitations: Subsequent analysis revealed that first-cohort TCR clusters tended to co-occur in the 120 or so validation repertoires. The classifier was said to identify cytomegalovirus status with high specificity and sensitivity.

With 8 bases removed from V and 4 bases from J, the gap between germline ends came to 15 bases. Germline V lookup: CDR1 MNHEY, CDR2 SMNVEV (reference sequence). CDR3 length equals 13 residues. The chain joins TRBV27 to TRBJ2-7; TRBD1 might be the D (7 bases). The TCR was taken from a woman between 18 and 29 years old in good health and CMV-seronegative. The sample comprised PBMCs. Here the CDR3 reads CASGGTAMYEQYF. Here the CDR3 DNA reads TGTGCCAGCGGGGGGACAGCGATGTACGAGCAGTACTTC.